The clone carrying this TCR beta chain was seen ten or more times. Its antigen is as yet unknown. The CDR3 runs 14 residues. Germline assignment: CDR1 SGHTA and CDR2 FQGNSA. V dropped 5 bases and J dropped 6 bases, with 13 bases sitting between them. Constant-segment primers and 5'RACE yielded cDNA libraries for TCR alpha and TCR beta, each carrying sample barcodes and UMIs. TCRdb called the 5' RACE reads again in MiXCR, with one record for every CDR3 protein. Of about 49,000 distinct CDR3 sequences in the sample, 7.3% are singletons; the top ten hold roughly 1.4%. The record originates from a study of T-cell memory formation after mild COVID-19. Across the study: There were largely donor-specific TCR clusters. Study conclusions and caveats: CD4+ bias marked clones expanding day 15 to 37, unlike balanced contracting clones. Detection of some responders pre-infection suggested pre-existing cross-reactive memory T cells participated.

The chain is built from TRBV7-2 and TRBJ2-2; D gene ambiguous. The origin of this receptor is a man between 18 and 35 years old who had mild COVID-19 (a few samples of this study predate the infection). Cell type and time point are not known. Sequenced input: PBMCs or a T cell subset sorted from them (not recorded which). The CDR3 sequence is CASSPWAGSGELFF. The DNA for the CDR3 is TGTGCCAGCAGCCCGTGGGCAGGATCCGGGGAGCTGTTTTTT.